This record concerns one TCR beta chain sequence. This entry comes from a study of blood T cell repertoires in COVID-19. Study summary: Collection of acute and convalescent COVID-19 samples took place in the United States, Italy and Spain.

In the study's own analysis: From reference gene primer amplification, estimates of nucleated cell counts were derived. Profiled with immunoSEQ multiplex PCR; TCRdb holds only in-frame clones, not every one. V, J and clone size reflect that table, while D and trimming were determined from the DNA. This sample has 100,000 to 150,000 clones, with 85% found just once. Sequencing was performed on peripheral blood. The clonotype was recovered from a man at least 80 years old with active or convalescent COVID-19.

The DNA of the CDR3 is TGTGCCACCAGCAGAGTAGGGGCGGGAGGGCTGACAGATACGCAGTATTTT. It codes for CATSRVGAGGLTDTQYF. The V gene is TRBV15, the J gene TRBJ2-3; 9 bases agree with TRBD2. CDR3 length equals 17 residues. V lost 1 base to trimming and J lost 3 bases; unmatched junction nucleotides: 8. Per the germline V gene, CDR1 is LNHNV and CDR2 is YYDKDF (reference sequence).